These 23 T cell receptor beta chains originate from one sample sequenced in a study of vaccination and CD4 T cells after COVID-19 (dated by TCRdb to between 2021 and 2024). Library creation used PCR. Instrument used: Illumina iSeq 100. DNA from cultured CD4+ T cells underwent TCR sequencing with the Oncomine TCR Beta short-read assay at the Johns Hopkins FTIC core. TCRdb handled the public reads itself, with Q25 trimming in fastp and clone calling in MiXCR, and kept productive beta chains. Records with the same CDR3 protein are collapsed into one entry carrying the most frequent genes and DNA. In all, the sample holds approximately 11,000 distinct CDR3 sequences, and roughly 54% of those were seen once. The ten biggest clones cover 21% of the sample. What the treatment or condition label conveys for this sample: roughly ten-day PBMC culture with coronavirus spike peptide pools or control peptides (ViraFEST assay).

Their antigens remain unidentified. Sequencing input: CD4+ T cells from blood, cultured in vitro. Receptors were obtained from a human donor who had recovered from COVID-19.

The J gene is TRBJ1-2, the V gene TRBV28; 7 nucleotides match TRBD1. The CDR3 spans 14 residues. CDR1 is MDHEN and CDR2 is SYDVKM in the germline V gene. Trimming at V came to 8 bases and at J to 7 bases, leaving 13 bases not matched to a gene. In DNA form, the CDR3 reads TGTGCCAGCGCCCCGGGACAGCCCTCTTTTGGCTACACCTTC. Amino acids: CASAPGQPSFGYTF.

This chain uses TRBV20-1 with TRBJ1-5; D is unresolved. Germline-derived CDR1 and CDR2 are DFQATT and SNEGSKA (reference sequence). This CDR3 comprises 12 residues. V shed 5 bases and J shed 4 bases, with 9 bases lying between them. CDR3 coding DNA: TGCAGTGCTGTGACGGGTAATCAGCCCCAGCATTTT. Encoded protein: CSAVTGNQPQHF.

The V and J genes are TRBV19 and TRBJ1-5; D is unresolved. Between the trimmed V and J ends, which lost 6 bases and 2 bases, there was a span of 11 bases. Germline values: CDR1 LNHDA, CDR2 SQIVND (reference sequence). The CDR3 runs 14 residues. The CDR3 region has the DNA TGTGCCAGTAGCCCGCCCGGGGGCAATCAGCCCCAGCATTTT. This encodes CASSPPGGNQPQHF.

The chain couples TRBV7-2 to TRBJ2-7; D call uncertain. Germline V gene lookup returns CDR1 SGHTA and CDR2 FQGNSA. V was trimmed by 2 bases and J by 2 bases, leaving 4 bases between them. There are 12 residues in the CDR3. CDR3: CASSLQAYEQYF. The DNA of the CDR3 is TGTGCCAGCAGCTTACAAGCCTACGAGCAGTACTTC.

The chain links TRBV6-1 to TRBJ2-2; a weak D match, TRBD1 (5 bases). This CDR3 region has 14 residues. V lost 8 bases and J lost 5, with 15 bases in between. Germline CDR1 MNHNS, CDR2 SASEGT. CDR3 sequence: CASSGPLGTGELFF. CDR3 DNA sequence: TGTGCCAGCTCAGGGCCCTTGGGAACCGGGGAGCTGTTTTTT.

This chain joins TRBV5-4 and TRBJ1-1; D gene uncertain. V gave up 0 bases and J gave up 4 bases, with 7 bases separating them. Germline CDR1 is SGHNT and CDR2 is YYREEE (reference sequence). The CDR3 runs 13 residues. The CDR3 protein is CASSLDSGTEAFF. The DNA for the CDR3 is TGTGCCAGCAGCTTGGACAGTGGCACTGAAGCTTTCTTT.

The chain recombines TRBV6-4 with TRBJ1-1, with D uncertain. CDR1 MRHNA and CDR2 SNTAGT come from the germline V gene. The V and J ends lost 8 bases and 3 bases respectively, with 16 bases between them. The CDR3 runs to 14 residues. The chain's CDR3 is CASRGRTDDTEAFF. CDR3 nucleotides: TGTGCCAGCCGCGGCCGGACGGATGACACTGAAGCTTTCTTT.

This clonotype showed up just once. This is likely a read error, given that the CDR3 carries no conserved phenylalanine or tryptophan at its end. This chain connects TRBV6-1 to TRBJ1-2; 8 bases match TRBD1. Germline-derived CDR1 and CDR2 are MNHNS and SASEGT. The ends lost 7 bases at V and 4 bases at J; junction bases unmatched: 8. This CDR3 has 14 residues. CDR3 loop: CASTRLGQGYGYTL. DNA of the CDR3: TGTGCCAGCACCCGACTAGGACAGGGCTATGGCTACACCCTC.

The chain employs TRBV20-1 and TRBJ2-1; D not resolved. From germline, CDR1 is DFQATT and CDR2 SNEGSKA (reference sequence). There are 11 residues in the CDR3. CDR3 region: CIPVLYNEQFF. CDR3 coding DNA: TGCATACCCGTCCTTTACAATGAGCAGTTCTTC.

The gene calls are TRBV6-5 and TRBJ1-3; D not certain. CDR1 is MNHEY and CDR2 is SVGAGI in the germline V gene. V lost 0 bases and J lost 0, with 6 bases in between. The CDR3 has 15 amino acids. CDR3 loop: CASSYSAHSGNTIYF. The DNA for the CDR3 is TGTGCCAGCAGTTACTCGGCCCACTCTGGAAACACCATATATTTT.

V usage is TRBV28 and J usage is TRBJ1-2; D not resolved. Germline values: CDR1 MDHEN, CDR2 SYDVKM. The CDR3 totals 15 residues. V dropped 4 bases and J dropped 4 bases, with 16 bases sitting between them. CDR3 sequence reads: CASSSSDGVFYGYTF. In nucleotides, the CDR3 is TGTGCCAGCAGTTCCTCAGACGGAGTGTTCTATGGCTACACCTTC.

The chain uses TRBV20-1 and TRBJ2-2; TRBD1 matches at 8 bases. Germline lookup yields CDR1 DFQATT and CDR2 SNEGSKA (reference sequence). The J segment lost 1 base and the V segment lost 5 bases, leaving 3 bases of the junction unmatched. The CDR3 has 14 amino acids. CDR3 DNA sequence: TGCAGTGCTGTACAGGGGGGGAACACCGGGGAGCTGTTTTTT. Its protein product is CSAVQGGNTGELFF.

V usage is TRBV19 and J usage is TRBJ1-5; D perhaps matches TRBD1 (5 bases). In germline, CDR1 is LNHDA, CDR2 SQIVND (reference sequence). The CDR3 sequence is 15 residues long. Deletions cut 1 base from V and 0 bases from J, with 7 bases between. CDR3 DNA: TGTGCCAGTAGTATAGTGGGGCTTAGCAATCAGCCCCAGCATTTT. Translating gives CASSIVGLSNQPQHF. The full variable domain, rest sourced from reference TRBV19 and TRBJ1-5, is DGGITQSPKYLFRKEGQNVTLSCEQNLNHDAMYWYRQDPGQGLRLIYYSQIVNDFQKGDIAEGYSVSREKKESFPLTVTSAQKNPTAFYLCASSIVGLSNQPQHFGDGTRLSIL.

In its sample, this clonotype is medium-sized. This chain connects TRBV7-8 to TRBJ2-2; 8 nucleotides match TRBD1. The CDR3 runs 14 residues. Per the germline V gene, CDR1 is SGHVS and CDR2 is FQNEAQ. V was pared by 8 bases and J by 1 base, with 3 bases of the junction left unmatched. The CDR3 here is CASSGTGNTGELFF. The DNA of the CDR3 is TGTGCCAGCTCAGGGACAGGGAACACCGGGGAGCTGTTTTTT.

The chain couples TRBV20-1 to TRBJ2-1; 8 bases align to TRBD2. The germline V gene encodes CDR1 DFQATT and CDR2 SNEGSKA (reference sequence). This CDR3 contains 13 residues. Unmatched junction bases numbered 3, after V lost 2 bases and J lost 6 bases. CDR3: CSARPLAGNEQFF. CDR3 DNA sequence: TGCAGTGCTAGACCCCTAGCGGGCAATGAGCAGTTCTTC.

In its sample, this clonotype ranks as medium-sized. The chain carries TRBV5-1 and TRBJ2-7; 7 nucleotides agree with TRBD1. CDR1 and CDR2 from the germline V gene are SGHRS and YFSETQ. The V gene end was trimmed by 4 bases and the J gene end by 0 bases; junction bases not matched to a gene: 7. This CDR3 has 15 residues. CDR3 loop: CASSGSGGRSYEQYF. The CDR3 DNA reads as TGCGCCAGCAGCGGATCAGGGGGACGCTCCTACGAGCAGTACTTC.

The genes are TRBV5-1 and TRBJ2-3; possible D gene TRBD2, 6 bases. CDR1 is SGHRS and CDR2 is YFSETQ in the germline V gene. Trimming took 5 bases from V and 3 from J, leaving 10 bases between them. The CDR3 is 13 amino acids. Here the CDR3 reads CASREGPTDTQYF. Here the CDR3 DNA reads TGCGCCAGCAGGGAGGGCCCGACAGATACGCAGTATTTT.

This sequence joins TRBV20-1 and TRBJ2-1, with unresolved D. Germline CDR1 reads DFQATT; CDR2 reads SNEGSKA (reference sequence). This CDR3 has 15 residues. Trimming stripped 3 bases from V and 0 bases from J, with 12 bases between. DNA for the CDR3: TGCAGTGCTAGCGAGCTCCCGAGCTCCTACAATGAGCAGTTCTTC. Translation gives CSASELPSSYNEQFF.

V is TRBV12-3 or TRBV12-4 and J is TRBJ2-5; D tentatively reads TRBD1 or TRBD2 (6 bases each). The V end lost 8 bases, the J end lost 5 bases, and 21 bases lay between the germline ends. The CDR3 length is 15 residues. CDR3 in amino acids: CASGSPGGGLETQYF. The CDR3 nucleotides read TGTGCCAGCGGTTCCCCCGGGGGCGGGTTGGAGACCCAGTACTTC.

The J gene is TRBJ1-1, the V gene TRBV20-1; TRBD1 might be the D (5 bases). This CDR3 has 12 amino acids. CDR1 and CDR2 (germline): DFQATT, SNEGSKA (reference sequence). V shed 5 bases and J shed 1 base, with 8 bases lying between them. The CDR3 DNA is TGCAGTGCTCGGCAGGGGAACACTGAAGCTTTCTTT. It yields the protein CSARQGNTEAFF.

In DNA form, the CDR3 reads TGCAGTGCTATTTCACGGGACAGAGGAAATCAGCCCCAGCATTTT. The encoded protein is CSAISRDRGNQPQHF. This chain joins TRBV20-1 and TRBJ1-5; 7 nucleotides agree with TRBD1. This CDR3 contains 15 residues. V gave up 4 bases and J gave up 4 bases; unmatched junction bases: 10. Germline V gives CDR1 DFQATT, CDR2 SNEGSKA (reference sequence).

This chain joins TRBV18 and TRBJ1-2; 9 bases are shared with TRBD1. The trim removed 2 bases at V and 1 base at J, leaving 5 bases unmatched. The CDR3 sequence is 16 residues long. In germline, CDR1 is KGHSH, CDR2 LQKENI. The DNA of the CDR3 is TGTGCCAGCTCACCAGGGGGACAGGGTTATAACTATGGCTACACCTTC. As protein: CASSPGGQGYNYGYTF. Drawing the rest from reference TRBV18 and TRBJ1-2, the complete variable domain is NAGVMQNPRHLVRRRGQEARLRCSPMKGHSHVYWYRQLPEEGLKFMVYLQKENIIDESGMPKERFSAEFPKEGPSILRIQQVVRGDSAAYFCASSPGGQGYNYGYTFGSGTRLTVV.

The chain joins TRBV19 to TRBJ2-5; possibly TRBD1 for D (6 bases). The CDR3 runs to 13 residues. The V end was cut by 8 bases, the J end by 2 bases, with 12 bases between. The germline V gene has CDR1 LNHDA and CDR2 SQIVND (reference sequence). Here the CDR3 reads CASSPGDQETQYF. CDR3 DNA: TGTGCCAGTTCCCCAGGGGATCAAGAGACCCAGTACTTC.